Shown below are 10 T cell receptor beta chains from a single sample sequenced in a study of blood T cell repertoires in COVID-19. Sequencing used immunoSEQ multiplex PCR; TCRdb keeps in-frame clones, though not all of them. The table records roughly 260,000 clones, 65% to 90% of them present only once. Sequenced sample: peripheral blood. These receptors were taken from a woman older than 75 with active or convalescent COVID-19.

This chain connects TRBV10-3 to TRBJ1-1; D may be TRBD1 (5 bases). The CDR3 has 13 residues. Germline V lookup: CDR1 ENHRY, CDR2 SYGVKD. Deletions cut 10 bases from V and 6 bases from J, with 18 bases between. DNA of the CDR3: TGTGCCACCGCCGAGGCGGGGGGTTCTGAAGCTTTCTTT. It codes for CATAEAGGSEAFF.

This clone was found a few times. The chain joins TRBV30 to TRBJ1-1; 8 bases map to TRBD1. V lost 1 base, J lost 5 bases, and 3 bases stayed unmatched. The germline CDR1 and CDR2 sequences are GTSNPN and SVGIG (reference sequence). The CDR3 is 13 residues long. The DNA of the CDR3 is TGTGCCTGGAGTGCACAGGGGGGAACTGAAGCTTTCTTT. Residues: CAWSAQGGTEAFF.

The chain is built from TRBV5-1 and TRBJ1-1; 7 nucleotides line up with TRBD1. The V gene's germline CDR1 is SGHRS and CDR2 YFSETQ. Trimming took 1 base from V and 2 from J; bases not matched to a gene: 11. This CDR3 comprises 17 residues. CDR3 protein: CASSLQIGTAANTEAFF. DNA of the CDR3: TGCGCCAGCAGCTTGCAAATTGGGACAGCGGCTAACACTGAAGCTTTCTTT.

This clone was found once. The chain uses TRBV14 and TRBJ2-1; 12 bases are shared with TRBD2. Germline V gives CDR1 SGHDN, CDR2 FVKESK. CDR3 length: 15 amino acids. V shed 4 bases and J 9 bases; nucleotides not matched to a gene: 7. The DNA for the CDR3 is TGTGCCAGCAGCCTAGGGACTAGCGGGTGGAGTGAGCAGTTCTTC. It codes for CASSLGTSGWSEQFF.

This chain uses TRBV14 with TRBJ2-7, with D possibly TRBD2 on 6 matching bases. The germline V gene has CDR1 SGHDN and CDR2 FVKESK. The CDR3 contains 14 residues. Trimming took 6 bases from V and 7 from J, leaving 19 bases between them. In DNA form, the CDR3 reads TGTGCCAGCAGTGAAGATAGGGACTGGCGAGAGCAGTACTTC. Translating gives CASSEDRDWREQYF.

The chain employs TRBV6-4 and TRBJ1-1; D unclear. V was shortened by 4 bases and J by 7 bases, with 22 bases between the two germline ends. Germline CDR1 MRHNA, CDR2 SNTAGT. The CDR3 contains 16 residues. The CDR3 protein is CASSVRFSLGFSEAFF. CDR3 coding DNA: TGTGCCAGCAGTGTACGTTTTAGTCTCGGGTTCAGTGAAGCTTTCTTT.

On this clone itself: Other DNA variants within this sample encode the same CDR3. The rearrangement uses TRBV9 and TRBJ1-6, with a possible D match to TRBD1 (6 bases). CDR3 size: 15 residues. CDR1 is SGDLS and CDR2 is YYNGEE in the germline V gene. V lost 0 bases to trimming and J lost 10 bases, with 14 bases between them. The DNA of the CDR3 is TGTGCCAGCAGCGTAGGAGGGGGGGTTTACTCACCCCTCCACTTT. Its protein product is CASSVGGGVYSPLHF.

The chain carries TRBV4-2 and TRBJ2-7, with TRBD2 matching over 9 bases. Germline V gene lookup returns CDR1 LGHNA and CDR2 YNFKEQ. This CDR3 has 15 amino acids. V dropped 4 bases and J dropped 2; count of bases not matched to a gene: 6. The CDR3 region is CASSPHIAGAYEQYF. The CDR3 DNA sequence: TGTGCCAGCAGCCCCCACATAGCGGGGGCCTACGAGCAGTACTTC.

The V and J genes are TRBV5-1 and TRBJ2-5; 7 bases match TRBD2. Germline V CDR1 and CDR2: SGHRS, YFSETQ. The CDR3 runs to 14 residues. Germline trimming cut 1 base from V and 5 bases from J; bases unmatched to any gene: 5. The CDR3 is CASSLTREGETQYF. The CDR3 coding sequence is TGCGCCAGCAGCTTGACCAGGGAGGGGGAGACCCAGTACTTC.

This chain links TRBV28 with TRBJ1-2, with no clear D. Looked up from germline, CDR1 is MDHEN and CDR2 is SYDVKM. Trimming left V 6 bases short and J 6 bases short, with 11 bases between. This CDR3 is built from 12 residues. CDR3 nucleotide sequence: TGTGCCAGCAGGCCTGGCGGGCATGGCTACACCTTC. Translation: CASRPGGHGYTF.